Sequencing of this T cell receptor (beta chain) was carried out in a study of ipilimumab plus nivolumab after autologous stem cell transplantation (dated by TCRdb to about 2021). Study-wide context: A median of about 5 ipilimumab doses and fewer than 10 nivolumab doses was received by trial patients. Both primary refractory and relapsed disease were represented in the DLBCL cohort, where 18-month progression-free survival was approximately 87% and 28%, respectively. Patients in the trial were undergoing autologous transplant and had high-risk diffuse large B cell lymphoma, mature T cell lymphoma, or multiple myeloma. Thirty-five patients made up the trial's intent-to-treat population.

CDR1 and CDR2, per the germline V gene, are SGHTA and FQGNSA. The V end loses 5 bases and the J end loses 3 bases, and a stretch of 14 bases separates them. Its CDR3 holds 14 amino acids, cysteine through phenylalanine. This entry keeps only the CDR3 DNA: 42 bases, framed from base 1. Ipilimumab was given at 1 mg/kg intravenously on day 1 of selected weeks, and checkpoint therapy started 14 to 28 days after autologous transplant. Nivolumab was given at 3 mg/kg intravenously on day 1 of weeks 1, 4, 7, 10, and every two weeks through week 26. Combined checkpoint inhibition with ipilimumab and nivolumab as consolidation after autologous stem cell transplantation was tested in a Phase Ib clinical trial. Points the paper makes about the study in general: Combined checkpoint inhibition as post-transplant consolidation was concluded by the authors to appear tolerable. According to the authors, a biologic rationale for studying the approach further came from T cell receptor repertoire, regulatory T cell phenotype and gut microbiota profiles.

Receptors were amplified or captured by the immunoSEQ multiplex PCR assay. TCRdb retrieved this table from immuneACCESS and kept in-frame rearrangements only. Not all clones are present; in checked studies, unresolved V genes account for under half, and no reason is known for the remainder. For this sample there are tens of thousands of clones; around 80% appear just once. The ten largest clonotypes hold about 2.2% of the sample. Turning to this clone: What this receptor recognizes is not known. No much larger clone is present one base from it, and per-base qualities are unavailable.

Sequencing used PBMCs, obtained in a trial of ipilimumab plus nivolumab as post-transplant consolidation. The TCR sequence derives from a male donor with diffuse large B-cell lymphoma. The rearrangement joined TRBV7-2 to TRBJ2-7, with the D segment identity uncertain. The nucleotide sequence reads TGTGCCAGCAGCGACATTTATAGTTACTACGAGCAGTACTTC. Its translation reads: CASSDIYSYYEQYF.